This is a list of T cell receptor beta chains from one sample in a study of cytomegalovirus exposure and HLA in healthy donors. The data were produced by immunoSEQ multiplex PCR, yet TCRdb's version contains in-frame clones alone and is incomplete. Here the sample spans 140,000 or so clones, less than 10% being singletons. Sequencing was carried out using PBMCs. Source of these receptors: a male donor in good health and CMV-seronegative. The conserved cysteine and the conserved F or W are not part of the CDR3 here.

j_gene	v_gene	CDR3aa
TRBJ1-2	TRBV5-4	ASSLDREPYGYT
TRBJ1-4	TRBV7-6	ASSLQGPRDEKLF
TRBJ2-7	TRBV5-1	ASREEGAYEQY
TRBJ2-1	TRBV4-3	ASTQGLAGYNEQF
TRBJ2-7	TRBV21-1	AICSGQPTYEQY
TRBJ1-1	TRBV5-1	ASSSTVEAF
TRBJ1-1	TRBV4-3	ASSQDSPAGTEAF
TRBJ2-7	TRBV9	ASSVGQGVYEQY
TRBJ2-7	TRBV27	ASSKRGLYEQY
TRBJ1-1	TRBV6-1	ASSPRERNTEAF
TRBJ2-7	TRBV29-1	SVDDRGGAHYEQY
TRBJ1-3	TRBV5-1	ASRAGAGNTIY
TRBJ2-7	TRBV29-1	SVAGGSYEQY
TRBJ2-1	TRBV5-1	ASSLATVYNEQF
TRBJ1-5	TRBV6-5	ASSWGQGSGQPQH
TRBJ2-1	TRBV4-3	ASSQDRGQGFNEQF
TRBJ2-2	TRBV6-6	ASSSGQGLMGELF
TRBJ1-2	TRBV11-2	ASTRDTANYGYT
TRBJ2-7	TRBV28	ASSLPGLTYEQY
TRBJ2-7	TRBV30	AWAVGHLLYEQY
TRBJ2-5	TRBV18	ASSQGQGQETQY
TRBJ2-7	TRBV7-2	ASSPRTSGSEQY
TRBJ2-7	TRBV18	ASSLQIGRAYEQY
TRBJ1-4	TRBV28	ASFTGNAVGEKLF
TRBJ2-5	TRBV27	ASSLVGGLRETQY
TRBJ1-5	TRBV7-2	ASSSSMSPNQPQH
TRBJ2-3	TRBV5-1	ASSLLAASTDTQY
TRBJ1-2	TRBV6-5	ASRTPGTGRYGYT
TRBJ2-7	TRBV5-4	ASSLDRYSYEQY
TRBJ1-5	TRBV11-2	ASSSDRDQPQH
TRBJ2-2	TRBV27	ASKLGQGFAGELF
TRBJ2-3	TRBV7-9	ASSALEGDTQY
TRBJ2-1	TRBV4-2	ASSQGERTSGSNEQF
TRBJ1-5	TRBV27	ASSPRGEGNQPQH
TRBJ2-7	TRBV11-1	ASSSQLRGRRPHEQY
TRBJ1-4	TRBV7-9	ASSLGQGREKLF
TRBJ1-2	TRBV27	ASSLSIAGASYGYT
TRBJ1-2	TRBV9	ASSPEYGGAYGYT
TRBJ1-4	TRBV4-2	ASSQESKGAGEKLF
TRBJ2-7	TRBV9	ASSVEEGWADEQY
TRBJ1-1	TRBV5-6	ASSVLHRGMNTEAF
TRBJ2-5	TRBV5-1	ASATQGTETQY